Below, 10 T cell receptor beta chains from the same sample are listed, as sequenced in a study of cytomegalovirus exposure and HLA in healthy donors. It was with 60 Vbeta and 13 Jbeta primers that the PCR ran. Profiled with immunoSEQ multiplex PCR; TCRdb holds only in-frame clones, not every one. The repertoire holds about 160,000 clones, with roughly 79% as singletons. Sequenced material: PBMCs. These receptor sequences come from a man aged 40-49 years in good health and CMV-seronegative.

The chain couples TRBV5-1 to TRBJ2-2; D is uncertain. This CDR3 comprises 14 residues. Trimming took off 3 bases at V and 5 bases at J, with 11 bases between the two ends. Germline assignment: CDR1 SGHRS and CDR2 YFSETQ. In DNA, the CDR3 is TGCGCCAGCAGCTGGCCTCAATTAACCGGGGAGCTGTTTTTT. Encoded protein: CASSWPQLTGELFF. Complete variable domain (other parts from reference TRBV5-1 and TRBJ2-2): KAGVTQTPRYLIKTRGQQVTLSCSPISGHRSVSWYQQTPGQGLQFLFEYFSETQRNKGNFPGRFSGRQFSNSRSEMNVSTLELGDSALYLCASSWPQLTGELFFGEGSRLTVL.

In regard to this clone: The junction does not match germline at one end; this may be a read error. J is TRBJ1-4 and V is TRBV7-9; 7 bases fit TRBD1. The length of the CDR3 is 15 residues. CDR1 and CDR2 from the germline V gene are SEHNR and FQNEAQ (reference sequence). CDR3 protein: CSSSPPGQWNEKLFF. As DNA, the CDR3 is TGTTCCAGCAGCCCCCCGGGACAGTGGAATGAAAAACTGTTTTTT.

V gene TRBV27 combines with J gene TRBJ2-3; 7 bases line up with TRBD1. CDR3 length: 13 residues. Germline V lookup: CDR1 MNHEY, CDR2 SMNVEV (reference sequence). The ends lost 6 bases at V and 3 bases at J; junction bases unmatched: 3. The CDR3: CASRLTGTDTQYF. Here the CDR3 DNA reads TGTGCCAGCAGACTGACAGGGACAGATACGCAGTATTTT.

V and J are TRBV19 and TRBJ2-3, with 11 bases identical to TRBD2. Per germline, CDR1 LNHDA and CDR2 SQIVND (reference sequence). Germline trimming cut 3 bases from V and 4 bases from J; bases unmatched to any gene: 9. The length of the CDR3 is 17 residues. The CDR3 region has the DNA TGTGCCAGTAGTATCCAGGGGCTAGCGGGAGGCCCAGATACGCAGTATTTT. Its translation: CASSIQGLAGGPDTQYF.

The rearrangement joins TRBV5-1 to TRBJ2-5; 7 bases match TRBD2. Germline V gene sequence: CDR1 SGHRS, CDR2 YFSETQ. The V and J ends lost 4 bases and 5 bases, in that order; junction bases with no gene match: 14. The CDR3 is made up of 16 amino acids. In DNA form, the CDR3 reads TGCGCCAGCAGCAGCGGGGAAGGTCATCGTCTGGAGACCCAGTACTTC. Protein product: CASSSGEGHRLETQYF. The variable domain in full, completed from reference TRBV5-1 and TRBJ2-5, reads KAGVTQTPRYLIKTRGQQVTLSCSPISGHRSVSWYQQTPGQGLQFLFEYFSETQRNKGNFPGRFSGRQFSNSRSEMNVSTLELGDSALYLCASSSGEGHRLETQYFGPGTRLLVL.

The chain employs TRBV7-2 and TRBJ1-2, with D hard to call. The CDR3 is 12 residues long. V was cut by 1 base and J by 5 bases, with 5 bases left in between. Germline V gene sequence: CDR1 SGHTA, CDR2 FQGNSA. CDR3 in DNA: TGTGCCAGCAGCTTAGGGACTTATGGCTACACCTTC. This codes for CASSLGTYGYTF. Drawing the rest from reference TRBV7-2 and TRBJ1-2, the complete variable domain is GAGVSQSPSNKVTEKGKDVELRCDPISGHTALYWYRQSLGQGLEFLIYFQGNSAPDKSGLPSDRFSAERTGGSVSTLTIQRTQQEDSAVYLCASSLGTYGYTFGSGTRLTVV.

The J gene is TRBJ1-5, the V gene TRBV28; 8 nucleotides match TRBD1. CDR1 is MDHEN, CDR2 SYDVKM, per germline. V gave up 3 bases and J gave up 4 bases; unmatched junction bases: 14. This CDR3 has 18 residues. CDR3 loop: CASSFLAPIQGANQPQHF. DNA for the CDR3: TGTGCCAGCAGTTTCTTAGCCCCGATCCAGGGGGCTAATCAGCCCCAGCATTTT.

The rearrangement joins TRBV28 to TRBJ1-1; TRBD1 agrees at 9 bases. With V trimmed by 6 bases and J by 1 base, 12 bases remained unmatched. This CDR3 is 17 amino acids long. The germline V gene encodes CDR1 MDHEN and CDR2 SYDVKM. The CDR3 protein is CASSAVSWGQGNTEAFF. The CDR3 bases are TGTGCCAGCAGCGCCGTGAGTTGGGGACAGGGGAACACTGAAGCTTTCTTT.

The chain is built from TRBV29-1 and TRBJ1-1; 9 positions match TRBD1. The CDR3 contains 13 residues. Germline V gene data show CDR1 as SQVTM and CDR2 as ANQGSEA. The V and J ends lost 7 bases and 3 bases, in that order; junction bases with no gene match: 6. CDR3 nucleotide sequence: TGCAGCGGCGTACAGGGGGCTCACACTGAAGCTTTCTTT. Translated: CSGVQGAHTEAFF.

The rearrangement uses TRBV30 and TRBJ2-5; 8 bases fit TRBD1. After removal of 2 bases from V and 5 bases from J, the junction contained 10 bases not matched to a gene. From germline, CDR1 is GTSNPN and CDR2 SVGIG (reference sequence). CDR3 length: 15 amino acids. The CDR3 DNA sequence: TGTGCCTGGAGTTTTAAGGACAGGGCTTCGGAGACCCAGTACTTC. Translation: CAWSFKDRASETQYF.